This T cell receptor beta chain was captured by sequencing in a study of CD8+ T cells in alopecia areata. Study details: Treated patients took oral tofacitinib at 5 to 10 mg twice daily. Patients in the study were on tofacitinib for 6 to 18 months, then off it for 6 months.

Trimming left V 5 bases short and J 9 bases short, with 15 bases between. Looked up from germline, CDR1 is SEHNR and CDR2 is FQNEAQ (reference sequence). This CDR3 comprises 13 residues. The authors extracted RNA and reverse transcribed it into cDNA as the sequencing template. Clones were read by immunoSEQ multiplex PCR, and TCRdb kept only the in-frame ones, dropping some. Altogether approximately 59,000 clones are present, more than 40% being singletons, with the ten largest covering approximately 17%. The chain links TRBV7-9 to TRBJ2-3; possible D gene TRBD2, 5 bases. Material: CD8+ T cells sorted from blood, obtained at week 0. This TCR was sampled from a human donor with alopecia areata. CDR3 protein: CASSAPLVGTQYF. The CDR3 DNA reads TGTGCCAGCAGCGCCCCACTAGTTGGCACGCAGTATTTT.